One sample yielded the 25 T cell receptor beta chains listed below, sequenced in a study of blood T cell repertoires in COVID-19. Repertoires were generated with immunoSEQ multiplex PCR, while TCRdb's copy carries only in-frame clones and drops some. The sample has fewer than 90,000 clones, 55% to 75% seen once. The sequencing input was peripheral blood. Receptors originate from a woman of 80 years or more with acute or convalescent COVID-19.

V is TRBV6-5 and J is TRBJ1-1; 10 nucleotides line up with TRBD1. This CDR3 is 13 amino acids long. After removal of 7 bases from V and 6 bases from J, the junction contained 5 bases not matched to a gene. Germline-derived CDR1 and CDR2 are MNHEY and SVGAGI. The CDR3 bases are TGTGCCAGCAACCTTGGACAGGGGGCTGAAGCTTTCTTT. It yields the protein CASNLGQGAEAFF.

The genes are TRBV7-2 and TRBJ2-1, with 11 positions matching TRBD2. V shed 3 bases and J 15 bases; nucleotides not matched to a gene: 13. Germline V gene sequence: CDR1 SGHTA, CDR2 FQGNSA. This CDR3 comprises 15 residues. The CDR3 DNA reads as TGTGCCAGCAGCTTTGGACTAGCGGGTGACTCAAGGCGGTTCTTC. It yields the protein CASSFGLAGDSRRFF.

The chain links TRBV2 to TRBJ2-5, with D perhaps matching TRBD1 (6 bases). This CDR3 spans 15 amino acids. CDR1 and CDR2 from the germline V gene are SNHLY and FYNNEI. The V gene lost 6 bases and the J gene lost 4 bases, with 18 bases spanning the gap. CDR3 sequence: CASRDDRSSPETQYF. CDR3 coding DNA: TGTGCCAGCAGAGACGACAGGTCATCCCCAGAGACCCAGTACTTC.

This rearrangement joins TRBV7-2 to TRBJ2-3, with a tentative D call TRBD2 (5 bases). The germline V gene encodes CDR1 SGHTA and CDR2 FQGNSA. V shed 5 bases and J shed 2 bases, with 11 bases lying between them. This CDR3 is built from 14 residues. The CDR3 nucleotides are TGTGCCAGCAGCCACCCGGGGAACACAGATACGCAGTATTTT. This codes for CASSHPGNTDTQYF.

The V and J genes are TRBV2 and TRBJ1-1; D gene ambiguous. Deletions cut 4 bases from V and 2 bases from J, with 11 bases between. CDR1 is SNHLY, CDR2 FYNNEI, per germline. This CDR3 is 14 amino acids long. The CDR3 protein is CASSGKRANTEAFF. In nucleotides, the CDR3 is TGTGCCAGCAGTGGTAAGAGAGCCAACACTGAAGCTTTCTTT.

This sequence joins TRBV2 and TRBJ1-2, with 9 bases fitting TRBD1. CDR3 size: 14 residues. V was pared by 4 bases and J by 13 bases, with 13 bases of the junction left unmatched. Germline lookup yields CDR1 SNHLY and CDR2 FYNNEI. The CDR3 coding sequence is TGTGCCAGCAGTGCTCTCCCGGGACAGGGCGGGGCCACCTTC. The encoded protein is CASSALPGQGGATF. The whole variable domain, filled in from reference TRBV2 and TRBJ1-2, reads EPEVTQTPSHQVTQMGQEVILRCVPISNHLYFYWYRQILGQKVEFLVSFYNNEISEKSEIFDDQFSVERPDGSNFTLKIRSTKLEDSAMYFCASSALPGQGGATFGSGTRLTVV.

The gene calls are TRBV7-9 and TRBJ1-1; D gene unclear. This CDR3 is built from 14 residues. CDR1 SEHNR and CDR2 FQNEAQ come from the germline V gene (reference sequence). The V end was cut by 5 bases, the J end by 4 bases, with 14 bases between. CDR3 in amino acids: CASSDRVGSTEAFF. CDR3 DNA: TGTGCCAGCAGCGATCGGGTGGGGAGCACTGAAGCTTTCTTT.

This clone showed up just a few times. The CDR3 DNA reads as TGTGCCAGCAGCCAAGGACGGGGGGTCCCCGCGTCTATGGGCTACACCTTC. Encoded protein: CASSQGRGVPASMGYTF. This chain links TRBV3-1 (or the pseudogene TRBV3-2) with TRBJ1-2, with D tentatively TRBD1 (5 bases). CDR1 is LGHDT, CDR2 YNNKEL, per germline (reference sequence). V was cut by 1 base and J by 8 bases, with 23 bases left in between. The CDR3 covers 17 residues.

This clone has just one count. The rearrangement joins TRBV19 to TRBJ2-3; 14 nucleotides agree with TRBD2. The CDR3 is made up of 20 amino acids. Germline V gene lookup returns CDR1 LNHDA and CDR2 SQIVND (reference sequence). The trim removed 4 bases at V and 3 bases at J, leaving 15 bases unmatched. CDR3 residues: CASSTTRLAGGLGKTDTQYF. The CDR3 bases are TGTGCCAGTAGTACGACTCGACTAGCGGGGGGGCTTGGGAAAACAGATACGCAGTATTTT.

The chain uses TRBV3-1 (or the pseudogene TRBV3-2) and TRBJ1-6, with a possible D match to TRBD1 (5 bases). Deletions cut 4 bases from V and 13 bases from J, with 11 bases between. The germline V gene has CDR1 LGHDT and CDR2 YNNKEL (reference sequence). The CDR3 consists of 12 residues. The CDR3 reads CASSLGRDPLHF. CDR3 nucleotides: TGTGCCAGCAGCCTCGGGCGGGACCCCCTCCACTTT.

V gene TRBV4-1 combines with J gene TRBJ1-3; 10 bases fit TRBD1. J lost 8 bases, V lost 4 bases, and 2 bases had no gene match. This CDR3 is 13 amino acids long. Germline V lookup: CDR1 MGHRA, CDR2 YSYEKL. In DNA, the CDR3 is TGCGCCAGCAGCCCAGGACAGGGGGACACCATATATTTT. It codes for CASSPGQGDTIYF.

This chain uses TRBV7-2 with TRBJ1-2; D is ambiguous. The CDR3 runs to 14 residues. Looked up from germline, CDR1 is SGHTA and CDR2 is FQGNSA. The V end was cut by 5 bases, the J end by 7 bases, with 17 bases between. CDR3 coding DNA: TGTGCCAGCAGCCCAAAGACCCGAGGCTCTGGCTACACCTTC. It encodes CASSPKTRGSGYTF.

The rearrangement uses TRBV24-1 and TRBJ2-2, with TRBD2 matching 8 bases. CDR1 and CDR2 from the germline V gene are KGHDR and SFDVKD. The length of the CDR3 is 16 residues. The V gene end was trimmed by 3 bases and the J gene end by 0 bases; junction bases not matched to a gene: 2. The CDR3 coding sequence is TGTGCCACCAGTGATCCCGGGGGGGCGAACACCGGGGAGCTGTTTTTT. It translates to CATSDPGGANTGELFF.

CDR3 coding DNA: TGTGCCATCAGCCTCGCGCGGGGGTACGACTATGGCTACACCTTC. It codes for CAISLARGYDYGYTF. The chain couples TRBV10-3 to TRBJ1-2, with D maybe TRBD1 (5 bases). From germline, CDR1 is ENHRY and CDR2 SYGVKD. The CDR3 sequence is 15 residues long. V gave up 6 bases and J gave up 3 bases, with 17 bases separating them.

The chain combines TRBV7-9 with TRBJ1-2; the match to TRBD1 covers 9 bases. This CDR3 region has 13 residues. In germline, CDR1 is SEHNR, CDR2 FQNEAQ (reference sequence). The V gene end was trimmed by 5 bases and the J gene end by 7 bases; junction bases not matched to a gene: 5. The CDR3 DNA is TGTGCCAGCAGCCAGGACAGGGGTGGTGGCTACACCTTC. This codes for CASSQDRGGGYTF.

The V gene is TRBV28, the J gene TRBJ2-7; 7 bases map to TRBD1. This CDR3 contains 14 residues. Germline CDR1 is MDHEN and CDR2 is SYDVKM. Losses at the gene ends were 3 bases for V and 12 bases for J; bases not matched to a gene: 14. CDR3 coding DNA: TGTGCCAGCAGTTTGTTGGCCAGGGGGAACCAGGGGTACTTC. It specifies CASSLLARGNQGYF.

The chain couples TRBV7-8 to TRBJ1-5; tentatively, D is TRBD1 (5 bases). Trimming stripped 0 bases from V and 7 bases from J, with 13 bases between. Germline CDR1 SGHVS, CDR2 FQNEAQ. This CDR3 has 15 amino acids. The CDR3 DNA is TGTGCCAGCAGCTTAGCGGGTCAGGGCGGACAGCCCCAGCATTTT. This gives the protein CASSLAGQGGQPQHF.

The chain employs TRBV18 and TRBJ1-2; possibly TRBD1 for D (5 bases). The CDR3 covers 15 residues. V dropped 3 bases and J dropped 2 bases, with 13 bases sitting between them. CDR1 and CDR2 (germline): KGHSH, LQKENI. The CDR3 loop reads CASSPRQNYNYGYTF. The CDR3, as DNA: TGTGCCAGCTCACCCAGACAGAATTACAACTATGGCTACACCTTC.

This chain joins TRBV6-5 and TRBJ1-1, with 9 bases aligning to TRBD1. The trim removed 2 bases at V and 5 bases at J, leaving 9 bases unmatched. This CDR3 is built from 16 residues. CDR1 MNHEY and CDR2 SVGAGI come from the germline V gene. The CDR3 nucleotides read TGTGCCAGCAGTTACCACGGACAGGGGATGGGGACTGAAGCTTTCTTT. It encodes CASSYHGQGMGTEAFF.

The chain recombines TRBV30 with TRBJ1-5, with D unclear. CDR1 is GTSNPN, CDR2 SVGIG, per germline (reference sequence). The CDR3 totals 14 residues. The germline V and J ends were trimmed by 4 bases and 3 bases, with 13 bases remaining between them. The CDR3: CAWNSGGYNQPQHF. CDR3 DNA sequence: TGTGCCTGGAACTCTGGAGGGTACAATCAGCCCCAGCATTTT.

The chain couples TRBV29-1 to TRBJ1-1; D is possibly TRBD1 (6 bases). The germline CDR1 and CDR2 sequences are SQVTM and ANQGSEA. Deletions cut 4 bases from V and 2 bases from J, with 11 bases between. This CDR3 region has 13 residues. The CDR3 coding sequence is TGCAGCGTTGCTCCACAGGGAAACACTGAAGCTTTCTTT. Translated: CSVAPQGNTEAFF. Based on the CDR3 plus reference TRBV29-1 and TRBJ1-1, the full variable domain is SAVISQKPSRDICQRGTSLTIQCQVDSQVTMMFWYRQQPGQSLTLIATANQGSEATYESGFVIDKFPISRPNLTFSTLTVSNMSPEDSSIYLCSVAPQGNTEAFFGQGTRLTVV.

The chain has TRBV6-6 and TRBJ2-7, with D perhaps matching TRBD1 (6 bases). This CDR3 spans 15 amino acids. CDR1 and CDR2 from the germline V gene are MNHNY and SVGAGI (reference sequence). Trimming shortened V by 6 bases and J by 2 bases, and 17 bases separated the two germline ends. CDR3: CASSYGQPSTYEQYF. CDR3 DNA sequence: TGTGCCAGCAGCTATGGACAGCCCTCCACCTACGAGCAGTACTTC.

V is TRBV2 and J is TRBJ1-3; 10 bases are shared with TRBD1. Germline CDR1 is SNHLY and CDR2 is FYNNEI. Trimming took 6 bases from V and 5 from J; bases not matched to a gene: 7. The CDR3 runs 15 residues. The CDR3 here is CASRPTGGKRNTIYF. In nucleotides, the CDR3 is TGTGCCAGCAGGCCGACAGGGGGCAAGAGAAACACCATATATTTT. Looking up the rest from reference TRBV2 and TRBJ1-3 gives the full variable domain: EPEVTQTPSHQVTQMGQEVILRCVPISNHLYFYWYRQILGQKVEFLVSFYNNEISEKSEIFDDQFSVERPDGSNFTLKIRSTKLEDSAMYFCASRPTGGKRNTIYFGEGSWLTVV.

This chain connects TRBV6-2 or TRBV6-3 to TRBJ1-5; tentatively, D is TRBD1 (5 bases). Germline assignment: CDR1 MNHEY and CDR2 SVGEGT. The CDR3 has 14 residues. Between the trimmed V and J ends, which lost 0 bases and 12 bases, there was a span of 15 bases. CDR3 protein: CASSYSYRRRGQHF. As DNA, the CDR3 is TGTGCCAGCAGTTACTCGTACAGAAGAAGGGGCCAGCATTTT.

The rearrangement links TRBV2 to TRBJ2-1; 9 nucleotides match TRBD2. CDR3 length: 15 residues. Germline-derived CDR1 and CDR2 are SNHLY and FYNNEI. With 5 bases clipped from V and 0 bases from J, the junction kept 2 bases outside the gene matches. The CDR3 spells CASSWRGGSYNEQFF. The CDR3 DNA reads TGTGCCAGCAGTTGGCGGGGGGGCTCCTACAATGAGCAGTTCTTC. Supplemented by reference TRBV2 and TRBJ2-1, the full variable domain reads EPEVTQTPSHQVTQMGQEVILRCVPISNHLYFYWYRQILGQKVEFLVSFYNNEISEKSEIFDDQFSVERPDGSNFTLKIRSTKLEDSAMYFCASSWRGGSYNEQFFGPGTRLTVL.